A selection of T cell receptor beta chains follows, all from one sample in a study of blood T cell repertoires in COVID-19. The table came from immunoSEQ multiplex PCR; TCRdb's copy has only in-frame clones and leaves some out. The sample has 200,000 to 250,000 clones; approximately 81% are singletons. The sample comprised peripheral blood. The receptors derive from a woman of 80 years or more with acute or convalescent COVID-19. The CDR3 runs from the conserved cysteine through the conserved F or W. The D gene is left open where the match is weak. For some rows the clone size is stated as once, few or many, or as a class when expanded; others skip it.

D gene: -
CDR3 length: 14
V gene: TRBV3-1/TRBV3-2
clone size: many
J gene: TRBJ1-4
CDR3 DNA: TGTGCCAGCAGTTCCAGGGGATCTAATGAAAAACTGTTTTTT
CDR3 protein: CASSSRGSNEKLFF

D gene: -
CDR3 length: 13
V gene: TRBV27
clone size: -
J gene: TRBJ2-1
CDR3 DNA: TGTGCCAGCGCGGACATTAACTACAATGAGCAGTTCTTC
CDR3 protein: CASADINYNEQFF

D gene: -
CDR3 length: 14
V gene: TRBV19
clone size: few
J gene: TRBJ2-5
CDR3 DNA: TGTGCCAGTAGTATTCAGGGACTTCAAGAGACCCAGTACTTC
CDR3 protein: CASSIQGLQETQYF

D gene: TRBD1
CDR3 length: 15
V gene: TRBV7-2
clone size: -
J gene: TRBJ1-6
CDR3 DNA: TGTGCCAGCAGCTTGTATGGGACAGGGAATTCACCCCTCCACTTT
CDR3 protein: CASSLYGTGNSPLHF

D gene: -
CDR3 length: 14
V gene: TRBV7-2
clone size: -
J gene: TRBJ1-1
CDR3 DNA: TGTGCCAGCAGCTTAGTAGGGAGGAACACTGAAGCTTTCTTT
CDR3 protein: CASSLVGRNTEAFF

D gene: -
CDR3 length: 16
V gene: TRBV18
clone size: -
J gene: TRBJ2-1
CDR3 DNA: TGTGCCAGCTCGCGCACTAAGAGCGGTTCCTACAATGAGCAGTTCTTC
CDR3 protein: CASSRTKSGSYNEQFF

D gene: TRBD1
CDR3 length: 16
V gene: TRBV28
clone size: -
J gene: TRBJ2-5
CDR3 DNA: TGTGCCAGCAGCGAGAGAGTTGGACAGGGGCAAGAGACCCAGTACTTC
CDR3 protein: CASSERVGQGQETQYF

D gene: -
CDR3 length: 16
V gene: TRBV9
clone size: -
J gene: TRBJ1-5
CDR3 DNA: TGTGCCAGCAGCGTCGGCCCCCGGGACACTCTCCAGCCCCAGCATTTT
CDR3 protein: CASSVGPRDTLQPQHF

D gene: TRBD2
CDR3 length: 16
V gene: TRBV3-1/TRBV3-2
clone size: few
J gene: TRBJ2-1
CDR3 DNA: TGTGCCAGCAGCCCAGGGTCGGGAGGTTTCTACAATGAGCAGTTCTTC
CDR3 protein: CASSPGSGGFYNEQFF

D gene: TRBD2
CDR3 length: 15
V gene: TRBV9
clone size: -
J gene: TRBJ2-7
CDR3 DNA: TGTGCCAGCAGCGTAACTGGCGGGGGTACCTACGAGCAGTACTTC
CDR3 protein: CASSVTGGGTYEQYF

D gene: -
CDR3 length: 12
V gene: TRBV28
clone size: many
J gene: TRBJ2-5
CDR3 DNA: TGTGCCAGCAGTTTAAACGGTGAGACCCAGTACTTC
CDR3 protein: CASSLNGETQYF

D gene: TRBD2
CDR3 length: 16
V gene: TRBV3-1/TRBV3-2
clone size: -
J gene: TRBJ2-2
CDR3 DNA: TGTGCCAGCAGCCAAGTCGCCCTAGCGGGAGGCGGGGAGCTGTTTTTT
CDR3 protein: CASSQVALAGGGELFF

D gene: -
CDR3 length: 12
V gene: TRBV27
clone size: -
J gene: TRBJ2-1
CDR3 DNA: TGTGCCAGCAGCTTCCACGGAGATGAGCAGTTCTTC
CDR3 protein: CASSFHGDEQFF

D gene: -
CDR3 length: 14
V gene: TRBV19
clone size: -
J gene: TRBJ2-3
CDR3 DNA: TGTGCCAGTAGTATAGACCCTAGCACAGATACGCAGTATTTT
CDR3 protein: CASSIDPSTDTQYF

D gene: TRBD1
CDR3 length: 15
V gene: TRBV28
clone size: -
J gene: TRBJ1-1
CDR3 DNA: TGTGCCAGCAGTTTATTGGGACAGGGGGCAACTGAAGCTTTCTTT
CDR3 protein: CASSLLGQGATEAFF

D gene: -
CDR3 length: 15
V gene: TRBV4-3
clone size: -
J gene: TRBJ2-1
CDR3 DNA: TGCGCCAGCAGCCAAGACGGTCGATTTGGCAATGAGCAGTTCTTC
CDR3 protein: CASSQDGRFGNEQFF

D gene: TRBD1
CDR3 length: 15
V gene: TRBV5-4
clone size: once
J gene: TRBJ2-7
CDR3 DNA: TGTGCCAGCAGCACTCCTAAAACAGGGGGCTACGAGCAGTACTTC
CDR3 protein: CASSTPKTGGYEQYF

D gene: TRBD1
CDR3 length: 13
V gene: TRBV2
clone size: -
J gene: TRBJ1-1
CDR3 DNA: TGTGCCAGCAAGCCGACAGGGTTCACTGAAGCTTTCTTT
CDR3 protein: CASKPTGFTEAFF